These T cell receptor beta chains were read from a single sample in a study of blood T cell repertoires in COVID-19. The protocol was immunoSEQ multiplex PCR, while the TCRdb copy is restricted to in-frame clones and leaves out a portion. Of about 200,000 clones in the sample, roughly four fifths are singletons; the top ten hold about an eighth. The source material was PBMCs or T cells enriched from blood (not recorded which). The receptors here all came from a man aged 35 to 55 who had recovered from COVID-19. The CDR3 runs from the conserved cysteine through the conserved F or W. Each record gives: J gene, V gene, clone size, D gene, CDR3 protein, CDR3 DNA. D genes are given only for firm matches. Size is stated for part of the rows, as once, few or many counts, or as a class when the clone is expanded.

j_gene: TRBJ2-2; v_gene: TRBV24-1; abundance: -; d_gene: -; CDR3aa: CATSDWQGTGELFF; CDR3nt: TGTGCCACCAGTGATTGGCAGGGCACCGGGGAGCTGTTTTTT
j_gene: TRBJ2-7; v_gene: TRBV19; abundance: -; d_gene: TRBD1; CDR3aa: CASSSLQGERYEQYF; CDR3nt: TGTGCCAGTAGCTCCCTACAGGGGGAGCGCTACGAGCAGTACTTC
j_gene: TRBJ2-1; v_gene: TRBV7-8; abundance: -; d_gene: -; CDR3aa: CASSPAGGPPSDEQFF; CDR3nt: TGTGCCAGCAGCCCCGCCGGGGGGCCCCCGAGTGATGAGCAGTTCTTC
j_gene: TRBJ2-2; v_gene: TRBV28; abundance: -; d_gene: TRBD2; CDR3aa: CASSLGGAGVTGELFF; CDR3nt: TGTGCCAGCAGTTTGGGTGGTGCGGGAGTCACCGGGGAGCTGTTTTTT
j_gene: TRBJ1-1; v_gene: TRBV24-1; abundance: -; d_gene: -; CDR3aa: CATSDTKTGNTEAFF; CDR3nt: TGTGCCACCAGTGATACCAAGACAGGAAATACTGAAGCTTTCTTT
j_gene: TRBJ1-1; v_gene: TRBV2; abundance: -; d_gene: TRBD1; CDR3aa: CASAAPTGTGVEMNTEAFF; CDR3nt: TGTGCCAGCGCCGCTCCCACCGGGACAGGGGTCGAGATGAACACTGAAGCTTTCTTT
j_gene: TRBJ2-1; v_gene: TRBV25-1; abundance: -; d_gene: -; CDR3aa: CASRFLTSNEQFF; CDR3nt: TGTGCCAGCAGGTTCCTAACCTCCAATGAGCAGTTCTTC
j_gene: TRBJ2-7; v_gene: TRBV28; abundance: -; d_gene: TRBD2; CDR3aa: CASSSRAGLALRYEQYF; CDR3nt: TGTGCCAGCAGTTCCCGGGCCGGACTAGCGCTACGCTACGAGCAGTACTTC
j_gene: TRBJ2-5; v_gene: TRBV5-4; abundance: -; d_gene: -; CDR3aa: CASSFGQGGYRDETQYF; CDR3nt: TGTGCCAGCAGTTTCGGACAGGGAGGGTACCGGGATGAGACCCAGTACTTC
j_gene: TRBJ2-7; v_gene: TRBV3-1/TRBV3-2; abundance: -; d_gene: TRBD1; CDR3aa: CASSPPGTDYYEQYF; CDR3nt: TGTGCCAGCAGCCCACCCGGGACAGATTATTACGAGCAGTACTTC
j_gene: TRBJ2-7; v_gene: TRBV28; abundance: -; d_gene: -; CDR3aa: CASGEDSSEQYF; CDR3nt: TGTGCCAGCGGGGAAGACAGTAGCGAGCAGTACTTC
j_gene: TRBJ2-1; v_gene: TRBV7-2; abundance: -; d_gene: TRBD2; CDR3aa: CASSFPSLAGVYNEQFF; CDR3nt: TGTGCCAGCAGCTTCCCTTCACTAGCGGGAGTTTACAATGAGCAGTTCTTC
j_gene: TRBJ1-2; v_gene: TRBV18; abundance: -; d_gene: -; CDR3aa: CASSHSQIQNNYGYTF; CDR3nt: TGTGCCAGCTCACACAGTCAAATCCAAAATAACTATGGCTACACCTTC
j_gene: TRBJ2-2; v_gene: TRBV11-2; abundance: -; d_gene: TRBD2; CDR3aa: CASSLTRLAGFEELFF; CDR3nt: TGTGCCAGCAGCCTGACCCGACTAGCGGGATTCGAGGAGCTGTTTTTT
j_gene: TRBJ1-5; v_gene: TRBV30; abundance: -; d_gene: -; CDR3aa: CAWSGPDSNQPQHF; CDR3nt: TGTGCCTGGAGTGGTCCAGATAGCAATCAGCCCCAGCATTTT
j_gene: TRBJ1-2; v_gene: TRBV6-5; abundance: -; d_gene: TRBD1; CDR3aa: CASSLAGQGNGYTF; CDR3nt: TGTGCCAGCAGTTTGGCGGGACAGGGGAATGGCTACACCTTC
j_gene: TRBJ2-2; v_gene: TRBV7-2; abundance: -; d_gene: -; CDR3aa: CASSFVGQGTGELFF; CDR3nt: TGTGCCAGCAGCTTCGTAGGACAAGGAACCGGGGAGCTGTTTTTT
j_gene: TRBJ2-1; v_gene: TRBV5-5; abundance: -; d_gene: TRBD2; CDR3aa: CATGLALSSYNEQFF; CDR3nt: TGTGCCACCGGACTAGCACTGAGCTCCTACAATGAGCAGTTCTTC
j_gene: TRBJ2-7; v_gene: TRBV29-1; abundance: -; d_gene: -; CDR3aa: CSVEGQSYEQYF; CDR3nt: TGCAGCGTTGAAGGGCAGTCCTACGAGCAGTACTTC
j_gene: TRBJ2-1; v_gene: TRBV6-6; abundance: -; d_gene: TRBD2; CDR3aa: CASSNAGAYNEQFF; CDR3nt: TGTGCCAGCAGTAATGCGGGGGCCTACAATGAGCAGTTCTTC
j_gene: TRBJ1-1; v_gene: TRBV19; abundance: -; d_gene: TRBD1; CDR3aa: CASSIRGTGDFRTEAFF; CDR3nt: TGTGCCAGTAGTATACGGGGGACAGGGGATTTTCGGACTGAAGCTTTCTTT
j_gene: TRBJ1-5; v_gene: TRBV6-1; abundance: -; d_gene: -; CDR3aa: CASSEEGHLSQPQHF; CDR3nt: TGTGCCAGCAGTGAGGAGGGCCACCTGAGTCAGCCCCAGCATTTT
j_gene: TRBJ1-4; v_gene: TRBV28; abundance: once; d_gene: TRBD1; CDR3aa: CASGTALSNEKLFF; CDR3nt: TGTGCCAGCGGGACAGCTTTGTCTAATGAAAAACTGTTTTTT
j_gene: TRBJ2-2; v_gene: TRBV2; abundance: -; d_gene: -; CDR3aa: CASHRAADTGELFF; CDR3nt: TGTGCCTCACACAGGGCCGCCGACACCGGGGAGCTGTTTTTT
j_gene: TRBJ2-1; v_gene: TRBV30; abundance: -; d_gene: TRBD2; CDR3aa: CAWTRRGSSYNEQFF; CDR3nt: TGTGCCTGGACTCGGCGGGGGAGCTCCTACAATGAGCAGTTCTTC
j_gene: TRBJ2-3; v_gene: TRBV6-2/TRBV6-3; abundance: -; d_gene: TRBD2; CDR3aa: CASSHGLAGVSTDTQYF; CDR3nt: TGTGCCAGCAGCCACGGACTAGCGGGAGTTAGCACAGATACGCAGTATTTT
j_gene: TRBJ2-1; v_gene: TRBV5-4; abundance: once; d_gene: -; CDR3aa: CASSVDTNEQFF; CDR3nt: TGTGCCAGCAGCGTGGACACCAATGAGCAGTTCTTC
j_gene: TRBJ1-2; v_gene: TRBV29-1; abundance: -; d_gene: -; CDR3aa: CSVEPSGPFYGYTF; CDR3nt: TGCAGCGTTGAACCCAGCGGTCCATTTTATGGCTACACCTTC
j_gene: TRBJ2-5; v_gene: TRBV30; abundance: -; d_gene: -; CDR3aa: CAWSKGGGLQETQYF; CDR3nt: TGTGCCTGGAGTAAGGGAGGGGGGCTTCAAGAGACCCAGTACTTC
j_gene: TRBJ2-7; v_gene: TRBV5-1; abundance: -; d_gene: TRBD1; CDR3aa: CASSSTGGNYEQYF; CDR3nt: TGCGCCAGCAGCTCAACAGGGGGCAACTACGAGCAGTACTTC
j_gene: TRBJ1-5; v_gene: TRBV12-3/TRBV12-4; abundance: -; d_gene: -; CDR3aa: CASSPGNQPQHF; CDR3nt: TGTGCCAGCAGCCCCGGTAATCAGCCCCAGCATTTT
j_gene: TRBJ2-5; v_gene: TRBV5-1; abundance: -; d_gene: TRBD1; CDR3aa: CASSRPDREYQETQYF; CDR3nt: TGCGCCAGCAGCCGACCGGACAGGGAGTACCAAGAGACCCAGTACTTC
j_gene: TRBJ2-3; v_gene: TRBV19; abundance: -; d_gene: TRBD2; CDR3aa: CASSSLAGVRDTQYF; CDR3nt: TGTGCCAGTAGTAGTCTAGCGGGAGTTAGAGATACGCAGTATTTT
j_gene: TRBJ1-1; v_gene: TRBV4-1; abundance: -; d_gene: -; CDR3aa: CASSQDRRSLQTGSDTEAFF; CDR3nt: TGCGCCAGCAGCCAAGATCGTCGTAGCCTTCAGACGGGGTCGGACACTGAAGCTTTCTTT
j_gene: TRBJ2-4; v_gene: TRBV28; abundance: -; d_gene: TRBD1; CDR3aa: CASTLGQGNIQYF; CDR3nt: TGTGCCAGCACCCTGGGACAGGGGAACATTCAGTACTTC
j_gene: TRBJ1-2; v_gene: TRBV18; abundance: -; d_gene: TRBD1; CDR3aa: CASSPRQGENYGYTF; CDR3nt: TGTGCCAGCTCACCCAGACAGGGGGAGAACTATGGCTACACCTTC
j_gene: TRBJ2-5; v_gene: TRBV3-1/TRBV3-2; abundance: -; d_gene: -; CDR3aa: CASSQVGSGSVQETQYF; CDR3nt: TGTGCCAGCAGCCAAGTAGGGAGCGGTAGTGTCCAAGAGACCCAGTACTTC
j_gene: TRBJ2-7; v_gene: TRBV9; abundance: -; d_gene: -; CDR3aa: CASSVGRTGPEQYF; CDR3nt: TGTGCCAGCAGCGTAGGAAGAACAGGTCCCGAGCAGTACTTC
j_gene: TRBJ2-3; v_gene: TRBV4-2; abundance: -; d_gene: TRBD2; CDR3aa: CASSQELWREGPWGTDTQYF; CDR3nt: TGTGCCAGCAGCCAAGAATTGTGGCGGGAGGGACCCTGGGGCACAGATACGCAGTATTTT
j_gene: TRBJ1-2; v_gene: TRBV14; abundance: -; d_gene: -; CDR3aa: CASSQDRGGYHYGYTF; CDR3nt: TGTGCCAGCAGCCAAGATCGTGGAGGGTACCACTATGGCTACACCTTC
j_gene: TRBJ2-1; v_gene: TRBV28; abundance: -; d_gene: -; CDR3aa: CASRDLDYNEQFF; CDR3nt: TGTGCCAGCCGGGACTTAGACTACAATGAGCAGTTCTTC
j_gene: TRBJ2-2; v_gene: TRBV28; abundance: -; d_gene: -; CDR3aa: CASRSLTGELFF; CDR3nt: TGTGCCAGCAGATCTCTCACCGGGGAGCTGTTTTTT